These 5 T cell receptor beta chains share one sample of origin, sequenced in a study of T cells after yellow fever vaccination. Each CDR3 protein gets one entry after TCRdb re-called the 5' RACE reads with MiXCR. This sample carries under 400,000 distinct CDR3 sequences, about 9.9% of them seen once, and the ten largest clones take 18%. The sample in question was PBMCs, obtained on the day of the first yellow fever vaccination. The receptor source for this set is a man in his late teens or twenties who received the YFV17D yellow fever vaccine.

This clonotype was seen more than once but under ten times. The CDR3 DNA follows: TGCAGCGTTGAGGTTAGCGGGGACTACCAAGAGACCCAGTACTTC. Translation gives CSVEVSGDYQETQYF. This chain joins TRBV29-1 and TRBJ2-5, with 8 bases lining up with TRBD2. Germline values: CDR1 SQVTM, CDR2 ANQGSEA. Trimming at V came to 3 bases and at J to 0 bases, leaving 6 bases not matched to a gene. CDR3 length: 15 amino acids.

This clonotype was seen a handful of times. The rearrangement joins TRBV5-1 to TRBJ2-1; 13 bases map to TRBD2. With V trimmed by 4 bases and J by 8 bases, 9 bases remained unmatched. Per the germline V gene, CDR1 is SGHRS and CDR2 is YFSETQ. There are 16 residues in the CDR3. The CDR3 loop reads CASSPSTSGGAHEQFF. CDR3 bases: TGCGCCAGCAGCCCCAGCACTAGCGGGGGGGCCCATGAGCAGTTCTTC.

This chain joins TRBV19 and TRBJ1-4; D is undetermined. V was trimmed by 9 bases and J by 5 bases, leaving 16 bases between them. Looked up from germline, CDR1 is LNHDA and CDR2 is SQIVND (reference sequence). This CDR3 is 14 amino acids long. The CDR3 nucleotides read TGTGCCAGCTCCTCCCTAAACCCCAATGAAAAACTGTTTTTT. Residues: CASSSLNPNEKLFF.

The chain combines TRBV12-3 or TRBV12-4 with TRBJ1-5, with D hard to call. Trimming removed 3 bases at V and 5 bases at J, with 8 bases between. The CDR3 covers 13 residues. CDR3 protein: CASSFKRDQPQHF. Written as DNA, the CDR3 is TGTGCCAGCAGTTTCAAAAGAGATCAGCCCCAGCATTTT.

The rearrangement links TRBV2 to TRBJ2-7, with 7 positions matching TRBD1. The CDR3 runs to 13 residues. V shed 0 bases, J shed 6 bases, and the junction held 2 bases outside the gene matches. CDR1 SNHLY and CDR2 FYNNEI come from the germline V gene. CDR3 sequence: CASSEAQGVEQYF. The CDR3, as DNA: TGTGCCAGCAGTGAAGCCCAGGGGGTCGAGCAGTACTTC.